The T cell receptor beta chain under discussion was sequenced for a study of T-cell memory formation after mild COVID-19. Findings of the study overall: CD4/CD8 balance held among clones contracting day 15 to 85, and later expanders leaned CD4+. Pre-infection memory held some responding clones, suggesting pre-existing cross-reactive T cells responded.

This clonotype was picked up a small number of times. Its antigen is not known. 5'RACE with constant-segment primers built TCRalpha and TCRbeta cDNA libraries with UMIs. TCRdb independently ran MiXCR on the 5' RACE reads; one entry per CDR3 protein. The sample lists 150,000 to 200,000 distinct CDR3 sequences, around a third occurring once. This CDR3 has 15 residues. V shed 7 bases, J shed 1 base, and the junction held 10 bases outside the gene matches. Germline-derived CDR1 and CDR2 are GTSNPN and SVGIG (reference sequence). The sequence was collected from an adult woman who had mild COVID-19 (a few samples of this study predate the infection). Cell type and time point are not known. The chain uses TRBV30 and TRBJ2-7, with TRBD1 identical over 10 bases. Sequenced material: PBMCs or a T cell subset sorted from them (not recorded which). The CDR3: CASTPDRGFSYEQYF. The CDR3 DNA reads as TGTGCCTCCACACCGGACAGGGGGTTTTCCTACGAGCAGTACTTC.